The clone carrying this TCR beta chain was seen only a few times. V gave up 8 bases and J gave up 4 bases, with 12 bases separating them. Germline lookup yields CDR1 MNHNY and CDR2 SVGAGI (reference sequence). This CDR3 comprises 12 residues. This record belongs to a study of blood T cell repertoires in COVID-19. Repertoires were generated with immunoSEQ multiplex PCR, while TCRdb's copy carries only in-frame clones and drops some. The sample lists approximately 50,000 clones, more than 90% seen once, with approximately 4% in the top ten. This clonotype originated in a human donor in a cohort sampled during active COVID-19. The material sequenced was peripheral blood. The chain couples TRBV6-6 to TRBJ2-7; D is perhaps TRBD2 (6 bases). The CDR3 nucleotides read TGTGCCAGCGGTAGCGGAGCATACGAGCAGTACTTC. Its translation: CASGSGAYEQYF.